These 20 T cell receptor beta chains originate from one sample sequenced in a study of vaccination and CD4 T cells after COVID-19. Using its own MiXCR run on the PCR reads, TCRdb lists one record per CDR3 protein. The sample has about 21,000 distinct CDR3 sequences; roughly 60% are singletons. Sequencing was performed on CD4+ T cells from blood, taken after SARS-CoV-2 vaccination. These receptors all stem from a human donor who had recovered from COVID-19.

The DNA for the CDR3 is TGTGCCAGCAGCTTAGGTATATTCCGTACCTACGAGCAGTACTTC. It encodes CASSLGIFRTYEQYF. J is TRBJ2-7 and V is TRBV11-2; D gene uncertain. There are 15 residues in the CDR3. Germline CDR1 reads SGHAT; CDR2 reads FQNNGV. V was pared by 1 base and J by 2 bases, with 12 bases between.

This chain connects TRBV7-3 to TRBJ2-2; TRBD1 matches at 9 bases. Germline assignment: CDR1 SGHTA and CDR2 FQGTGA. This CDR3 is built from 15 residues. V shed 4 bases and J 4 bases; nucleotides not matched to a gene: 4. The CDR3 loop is CASSSGQGPTGELFF. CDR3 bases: TGTGCCAGCAGCTCGGGACAGGGCCCCACCGGGGAGCTGTTTTTT. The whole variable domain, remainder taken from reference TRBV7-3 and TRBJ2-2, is GAGVSQTPSNKVTEKGKYVELRCDPISGHTALYWYRQSLGQGPEFLIYFQGTGAADDSGLPNDRFFAVRPEGSVSTLKIQRTERGDSAVYLCASSSGQGPTGELFFGEGSRLTVL.

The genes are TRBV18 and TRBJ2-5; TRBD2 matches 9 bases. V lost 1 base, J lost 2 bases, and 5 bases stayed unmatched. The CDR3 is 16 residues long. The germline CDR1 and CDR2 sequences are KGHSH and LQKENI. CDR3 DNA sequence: TGTGCCAGCTCACCACTAGCGGGAGAATTACAAGAGACCCAGTACTTC. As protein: CASSPLAGELQETQYF.

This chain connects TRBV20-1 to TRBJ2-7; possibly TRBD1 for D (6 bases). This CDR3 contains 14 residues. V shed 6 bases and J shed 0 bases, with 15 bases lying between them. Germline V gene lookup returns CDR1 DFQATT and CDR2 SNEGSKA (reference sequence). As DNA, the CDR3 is TGCAGTGCGCTGAGCTACAGGGACTCCTACGAGCAGTACTTC. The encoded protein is CSALSYRDSYEQYF.

The CDR3 nucleotides read TGTGCCAGCAGCTTATATGTAGAAATGAACACTGAAGCTTTCTTT. As protein: CASSLYVEMNTEAFF. The chain couples TRBV7-6 to TRBJ1-1, with D unclear. CDR3 size: 15 residues. Trimming removed 2 bases at V and 0 bases at J, with 10 bases between. CDR1 SGHVS and CDR2 FNYEAQ come from the germline V gene.

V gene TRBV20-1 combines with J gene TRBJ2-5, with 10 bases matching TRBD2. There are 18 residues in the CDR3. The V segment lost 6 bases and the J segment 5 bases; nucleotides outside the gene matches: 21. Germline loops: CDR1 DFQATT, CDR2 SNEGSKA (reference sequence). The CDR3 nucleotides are TGCAGTGCGCCGGGAGGACCCAGCGGGAGGGCCCTCGGGGAGACCCAGTACTTC. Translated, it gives CSAPGGPSGRALGETQYF.

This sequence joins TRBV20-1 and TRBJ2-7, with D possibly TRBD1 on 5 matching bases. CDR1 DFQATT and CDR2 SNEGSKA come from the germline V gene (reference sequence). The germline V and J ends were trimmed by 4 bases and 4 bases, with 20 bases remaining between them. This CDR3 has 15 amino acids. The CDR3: CSAISRGSVEYEQYF. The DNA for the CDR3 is TGCAGTGCTATAAGTAGGGGCAGCGTAGAATACGAGCAGTACTTC.

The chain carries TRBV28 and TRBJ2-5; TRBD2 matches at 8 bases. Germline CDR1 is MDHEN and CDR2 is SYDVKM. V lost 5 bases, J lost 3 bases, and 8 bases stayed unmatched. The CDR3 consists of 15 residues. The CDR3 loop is CASSQSGSLEETQYF. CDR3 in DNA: TGTGCCAGCAGTCAGAGCGGGAGTCTAGAAGAGACCCAGTACTTC.

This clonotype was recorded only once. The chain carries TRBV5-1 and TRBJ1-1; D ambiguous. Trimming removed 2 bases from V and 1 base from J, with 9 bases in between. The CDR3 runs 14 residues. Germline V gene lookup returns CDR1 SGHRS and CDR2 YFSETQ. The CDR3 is CASSFTGGNTEAFF. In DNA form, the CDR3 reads TGCGCCAGCAGCTTCACGGGAGGGAACACTGAAGCTTTCTTT.

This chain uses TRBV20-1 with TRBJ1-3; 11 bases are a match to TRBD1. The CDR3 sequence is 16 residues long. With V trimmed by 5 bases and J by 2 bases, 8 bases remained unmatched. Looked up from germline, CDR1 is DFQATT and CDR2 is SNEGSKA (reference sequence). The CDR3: CSAYGQGALTGNTIYF. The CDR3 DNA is TGCAGTGCTTATGGACAGGGGGCGCTTACTGGAAACACCATATATTTT.

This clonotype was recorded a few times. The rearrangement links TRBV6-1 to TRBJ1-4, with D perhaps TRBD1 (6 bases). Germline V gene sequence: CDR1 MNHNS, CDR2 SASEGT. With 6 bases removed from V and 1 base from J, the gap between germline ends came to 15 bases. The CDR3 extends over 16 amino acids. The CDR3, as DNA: TGTGCCAGCAGACCTACAGGGACCTTAACTAATGAAAAACTGTTTTTT. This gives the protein CASRPTGTLTNEKLFF.

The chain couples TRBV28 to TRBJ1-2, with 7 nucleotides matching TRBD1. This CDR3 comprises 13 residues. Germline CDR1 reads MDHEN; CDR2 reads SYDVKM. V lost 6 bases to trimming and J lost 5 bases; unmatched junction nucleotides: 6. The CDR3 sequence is CASSTTGVYGYTF. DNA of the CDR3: TGTGCCAGCAGCACAACAGGGGTTTATGGCTACACCTTC.

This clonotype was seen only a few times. In DNA form, the CDR3 reads TGCAGTGCTAGCTCGCTAGCGGGAGTTGAGCAGTTCTTC. Translating gives CSASSLAGVEQFF. The chain joins TRBV20-1 to TRBJ2-1; 10 bases map to TRBD2. The CDR3 is 13 residues long. The V segment lost 3 bases and the J segment 9 bases; nucleotides outside the gene matches: 5. Looked up from germline, CDR1 is DFQATT and CDR2 is SNEGSKA (reference sequence).

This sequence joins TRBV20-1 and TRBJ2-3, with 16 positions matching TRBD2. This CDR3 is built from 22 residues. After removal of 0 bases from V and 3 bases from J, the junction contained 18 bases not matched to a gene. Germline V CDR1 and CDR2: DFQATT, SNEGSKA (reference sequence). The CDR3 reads CSAREPPRVGTSGRVMTDTQYF. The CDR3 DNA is TGCAGTGCTAGAGAGCCCCCAAGGGTCGGGACTAGCGGGAGGGTGATGACAGATACGCAGTATTTT.

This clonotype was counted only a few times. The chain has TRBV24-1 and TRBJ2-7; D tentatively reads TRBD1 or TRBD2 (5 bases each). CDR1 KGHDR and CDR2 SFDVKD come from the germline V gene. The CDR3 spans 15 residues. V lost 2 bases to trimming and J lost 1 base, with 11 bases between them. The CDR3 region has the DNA TGTGCCACCAGTGATTCCGGGACGGAATCCTACGAGCAGTACTTC. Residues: CATSDSGTESYEQYF.

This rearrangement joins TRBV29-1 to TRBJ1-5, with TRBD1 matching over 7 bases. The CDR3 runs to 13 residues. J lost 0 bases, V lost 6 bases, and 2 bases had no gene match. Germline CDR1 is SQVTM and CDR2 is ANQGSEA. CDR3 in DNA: TGCAGCGTAGGGACAGATAGCAATCAGCCCCAGCATTTT. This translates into CSVGTDSNQPQHF. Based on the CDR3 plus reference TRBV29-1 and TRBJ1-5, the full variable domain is SAVISQKPSRDICQRGTSLTIQCQVDSQVTMMFWYRQQPGQSLTLIATANQGSEATYESGFVIDKFPISRPNLTFSTLTVSNMSPEDSSIYLCSVGTDSNQPQHFGDGTRLSIL.

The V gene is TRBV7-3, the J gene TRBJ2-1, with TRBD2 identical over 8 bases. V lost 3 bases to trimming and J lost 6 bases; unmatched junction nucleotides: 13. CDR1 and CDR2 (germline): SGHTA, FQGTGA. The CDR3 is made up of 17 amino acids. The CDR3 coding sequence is TGTGCCAGCAGCTTTTCAGCGGGAGTCGGCTGGGGCAATGAGCAGTTCTTC. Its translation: CASSFSAGVGWGNEQFF.

The CDR3 reads CSASKGLEQFF. CDR3 DNA sequence: TGCAGTGCTAGTAAGGGCCTTGAGCAGTTCTTC. The genes are TRBV20-1 and TRBJ2-1; D gene ambiguous. Germline V gene sequence: CDR1 DFQATT, CDR2 SNEGSKA (reference sequence). V shed 3 bases and J shed 9 bases, with 9 bases lying between them. The CDR3 covers 11 residues.

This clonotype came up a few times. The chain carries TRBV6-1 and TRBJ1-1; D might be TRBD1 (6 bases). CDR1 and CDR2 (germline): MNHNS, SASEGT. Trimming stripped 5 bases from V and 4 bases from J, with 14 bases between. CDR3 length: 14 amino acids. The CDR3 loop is CASSQQGGSTEAFF. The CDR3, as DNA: TGTGCCAGCAGTCAACAGGGAGGAAGCACTGAAGCTTTCTTT.

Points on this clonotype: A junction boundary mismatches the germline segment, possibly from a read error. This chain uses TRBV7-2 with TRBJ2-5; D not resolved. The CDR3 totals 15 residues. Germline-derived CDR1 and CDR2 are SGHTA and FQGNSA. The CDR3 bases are TGCGCCAGCAGCTTAATTATCGCCCGTATCGAGACCCAGTACTTC. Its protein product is CASSLIIARIETQYF. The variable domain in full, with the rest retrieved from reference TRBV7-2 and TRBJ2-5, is GAGVSQSPSNKVTEKGKDVELRCDPISGHTALYWYRQSLGQGLEFLIYFQGNSAPDKSGLPSDRFSAERTGGSVSTLTIQRTQQEDSAVYLCASSLIIARIETQYFGPGTRLLVL.